This T cell receptor beta chain derives from a study of cytomegalovirus exposure and HLA in healthy donors. CDR1 LGHNA and CDR2 YSLEER come from the germline V gene. V was trimmed by 0 bases and J by 5 bases, leaving 8 bases between them. The CDR3 contains 13 residues. The study's findings and limits: Compared with the approximately 680-donor mean, an Asian-associated ancestry cluster reportedly had fewer N-insertions, according to a later analysis. Usually a TCR sequence was rare, but some public TCRs were found in many donors.

This clone was counted at least ten times. Its target is not known. 13 Jbeta primers and 60 Vbeta primers were used for the PCR. Only in-frame clones appear in the TCRdb table, and some are missing; sequencing was by immunoSEQ multiplex PCR. This table holds some 190,000 clones, 60% to 80% found once. The material sequenced was PBMCs. The sequence derives from a woman in her late teens or twenties in good health and CMV-seronegative. This chain uses TRBV4-3 with TRBJ2-7; a weak D match, TRBD2 (6 bases). The CDR3 region is CASSQDRGNEQYF. In DNA, the CDR3 is TGCGCCAGCAGCCAAGATCGGGGGAACGAGCAGTACTTC.